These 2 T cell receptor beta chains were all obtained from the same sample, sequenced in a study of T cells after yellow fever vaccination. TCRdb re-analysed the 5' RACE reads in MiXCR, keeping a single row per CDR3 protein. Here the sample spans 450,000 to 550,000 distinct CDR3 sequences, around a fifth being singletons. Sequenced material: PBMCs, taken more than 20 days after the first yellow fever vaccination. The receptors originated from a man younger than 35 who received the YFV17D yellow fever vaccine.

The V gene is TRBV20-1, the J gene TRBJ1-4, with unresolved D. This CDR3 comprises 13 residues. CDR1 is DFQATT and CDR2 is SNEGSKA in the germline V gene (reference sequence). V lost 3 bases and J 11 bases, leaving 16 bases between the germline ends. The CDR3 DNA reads TGCAGTGCTAGTACGGTTGTATTCCCGAAACTGTTTTTT. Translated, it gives CSASTVVFPKLFF.

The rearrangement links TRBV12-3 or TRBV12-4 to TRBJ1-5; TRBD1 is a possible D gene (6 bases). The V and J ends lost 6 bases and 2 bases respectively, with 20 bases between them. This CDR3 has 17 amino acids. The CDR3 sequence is CASSQGLLGFRNQPQHF. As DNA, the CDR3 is TGTGCCAGCAGCCAGGGGCTGCTCGGGTTTCGCAATCAGCCCCAGCATTTT.